A selection of T cell receptor beta chains follows, all from one sample in a study of T cells in Graves' hyperthyroidism and ophthalmopathy. TCRdb reprocessed the multiplex PCR reads via MiXCR and lists one record per CDR3 protein. Here the sample spans 200,000 or so distinct CDR3 sequences, about 15% being singletons. Sequenced: blood. The receptors stem from a woman between 45 and 65 years old with Graves' hyperthyroidism. Both conserved end residues are part of each CDR3. The D gene is left open where the match is weak. Clone size is shown for a subset of rows, as once, few, many or a class of expanded clone.

>few|TRBD1|TRBJ1-1|TRBV30
TGTGCCTGGACTTTACAGGGGACTGAAGCTTTCTTT
CAWTLQGTEAFF
>-|TRBD2|TRBJ2-3|TRBV19
TGTGCCAGTAGATCAATCGGACTAGCGGGAGGGCCGACAGATACGCAGTATTTT
CASRSIGLAGGPTDTQYF
>-|-|TRBJ1-5|TRBV20-1
TGCAGTGCTGATACGGGAAATCAGCCCCAGCATTTT
CSADTGNQPQHF
>few|-|TRBJ1-1|TRBV18
TGTGCCAGCTCACCACCGGTGAACACTGAAGCTTTCTTT
CASSPPVNTEAFF
>-|-|TRBJ2-5|TRBV3-1
TGTGCCAGCAGCCATTTGGAGACCCAGTACTTC
CASSHLETQYF
>-|-|TRBJ2-5|TRBV27
TGTGCCAGCAGTCGCTTTTTAGGGGGGGGACAAGAGACCCAGTACTTC
CASSRFLGGGQETQYF
>few|TRBD1|TRBJ2-7|TRBV19
TGTGCCAGTAGTACCCTTAGAGGGGGCGACCTCGGCGAGCAGTACTTC
CASSTLRGGDLGEQYF
>many|-|TRBJ1-1|TRBV11-3
TGTGCCAGCAGCTTAGATCCTTCGACCTACACTGAAGCTTTCTTT
CASSLDPSTYTEAFF
>many|-|TRBJ2-5|TRBV9
TGTGCCAGCAGCGCACCCCCCGGGGGCATCGGGGAGACCCAGTACTTC
CASSAPPGGIGETQYF
>few|-|TRBJ2-3|TRBV20-1
TGCAGTGCTAGATTCTGGGGGTCAGTAGATACGCAGTATTTT
CSARFWGSVDTQYF
>many|-|TRBJ2-2|TRBV11-1
TGTGCCAGCAGCTTATTTAAGGGCCAGGCCGGGGAGCTGTTTTTT
CASSLFKGQAGELFF
>few|TRBD1|TRBJ1-1|TRBV5-1
TGCGCCAGCAGCTTGGATTGGCAGGGGGCGAAGGACACTGAAGCTTTCTTT
CASSLDWQGAKDTEAFF
>-|-|TRBJ2-7|TRBV27
TGTGCCAGCAGTTTATCTGGGGACACCTATTACGAGCAGTACTTC
CASSLSGDTYYEQYF
>-|-|TRBJ1-1|TRBV19
TGTGCCAGTTCCGTCGGACGGATGAACACTGAAGCTTTCTTT
CASSVGRMNTEAFF
>-|TRBD1|TRBJ1-4|TRBV7-6
TGTGCCAGCAGCACGGACAGGGGGCAGGAAAAACTGTTTTTT
CASSTDRGQEKLFF
>many|TRBD1|TRBJ2-5|TRBV30
TGTGCCTGGGACAGGGGGCAGAAAGAGACCCAGTACTTC
CAWDRGQKETQYF
>many|TRBD1|TRBJ2-7|TRBV7-9
TGTGCCAGCAGCCCATTATCGTCTGCAGGGGGCTACGAGCAGTACTTC
CASSPLSSAGGYEQYF
>-|-|TRBJ2-1|TRBV7-9
TGTGCCAGCAGCTTAGGTGAAGTGGGTGAGCAGTTCTTC
CASSLGEVGEQFF
>-|-|TRBJ2-1|TRBV3-1
TGTGCCAGCAGCCAAGGAACACCGGGACCGTACCCTAATGAGCAGTTCTTC
CASSQGTPGPYPNEQFF
>many|-|TRBJ2-1|TRBV4-2
TGTGCCAGCAGCCAGCCTAGTGGCCATGAGCAGTTCTTC
CASSQPSGHEQFF
>many|-|TRBJ2-7|TRBV6-1
TGTGCCAGCAGGCAAACGGGAGTAGGTGAGCAGTACTTC
CASRQTGVGEQYF
>many|-|TRBJ1-1|TRBV30
TGTGCCTGGAGTGTGATAGACCCGAACACTGAAGCTTTCTTT
CAWSVIDPNTEAFF
>many|-|TRBJ2-1|TRBV6-1
TGTGCCAGCAGGAGAACTGGGTACAATGAGCAGTTCTTC
CASRRTGYNEQFF
>-|TRBD2|TRBJ2-7|TRBV20-1
TGCAGTGCTACCTCTGCGGGAGACTACGAGCAGTACTTC
CSATSAGDYEQYF
>few|TRBD2|TRBJ2-3|TRBV12-3/TRBV12-4
TGTGCCAGCAGTTTTGGGCGGACTAGCACGGATACGCAGTATTTT
CASSFGRTSTDTQYF
>-|TRBD2|TRBJ2-5|TRBV9
TGTGCCAGCAGTTCCGGCGGCGGGAGGGCCTTGCAACAAGAGACCCAGTACTTC
CASSSGGGRALQQETQYF
>many|-|TRBJ2-5|TRBV7-9
TGTGCCAGCAGCCGGAGGGAGACCCAGTACTTC
CASSRRETQYF
>-|-|TRBJ1-2|TRBV28
TGTGCCAGCAGTTTGGTAGGGTCGGATGGCTACACCTTC
CASSLVGSDGYTF
>-|-|TRBJ2-7|TRBV15
TGTGCCACCAGCAGAGATTCTGGCGGGGTGCTACGAGTGCAGTACTTC
CATSRDSGGVLRVQYF
>many|-|TRBJ1-4|TRBV20-1
TGCAGTGCAAGGGAAGGGGTTAATGAAAAACTGTTTTTT
CSAREGVNEKLFF
>many|-|TRBJ1-4|TRBV12-3/TRBV12-4
TGTGCCAGCACTCGAGGGTTCTCAACTAATGAAAAACTGTTTTTT
CASTRGFSTNEKLFF
>many|-|TRBJ2-1|TRBV24-1
TGTGCCACCAGTGTTTTTGGACAGGGAGGGCACAATGAGCAGTTCTTC
CATSVFGQGGHNEQFF
>many|-|TRBJ2-7|TRBV27
TGTGCCAGCTGCGGGTTAGGCGAGCAGTACTTC
CASCGLGEQYF
>-|-|TRBJ1-5|TRBV20-1
TGCAGTGCTAGAGGGCCGGGGGGAGGGCAGCCCCAGCATTTT
CSARGPGGGQPQHF
>few|TRBD2|TRBJ2-1|TRBV5-6
TGTGCCAGCAGCCAGGGACTAGCGGGGATGAGGTTGTTCTTC
CASSQGLAGMRLFF
>few|-|TRBJ1-6|TRBV3-1
TGTGCCAGCAGCCAAGAAGCCCAAGGGGGTTCACCCCTCCACTTT
CASSQEAQGGSPLHF
>few|TRBD2|TRBJ2-7|TRBV27
TGTGCCAGCAGTTTTCGAATGGCGGGAGGGGTCTACGAGCAGCACTTC
CASSFRMAGGVYEQHF
>-|TRBD1|TRBJ1-2|TRBV18
TGTGCCAGCTCACGATCTTCCGGGGACAGGGTACATGGCTACACCTTC
CASSRSSGDRVHGYTF
>few|TRBD1|TRBJ1-4|TRBV5-1
TGCGCCAGCAGCTTGGGGACAGGGGGCCCACTTAATGAAAAACTGTTTTTT
CASSLGTGGPLNEKLFF
>many|-|TRBJ1-1|TRBV12-3/TRBV12-4
TGTGCCAGCAGTTTCGCGGGTGAAGCTTTCTTT
CASSFAGEAFF
>many|-|TRBJ2-7|TRBV5-1
TGCGCCAGCAGCTTGGACTCGAACTCCTACGAGCAGTACTTC
CASSLDSNSYEQYF
>few|-|TRBJ1-4|TRBV6-1
TGTGCCAGCAGAACCCTGAATGAAAAACTGTTTTTT
CASRTLNEKLFF
>many|-|TRBJ1-2|TRBV2
TGTGCCAGCAGCGCGGACGTCCATGGCTACACCTTC
CASSADVHGYTF
>-|TRBD2|TRBJ2-7|TRBV19
TGTGCCAGTAGTATAGATCGGGCTAGCGGGAGCTACGAGCAGTACTTC
CASSIDRASGSYEQYF
>many|-|TRBJ1-1|TRBV2
TGTGCCAGCAGTGCACAAAGGTTCGAAGCTTTCTTT
CASSAQRFEAFF
>-|-|TRBJ2-1|TRBV7-6
TGTGCCAGCAGCTTGAACGTTGGGGAGAGCCTCAATGAGCAGTTCTTC
CASSLNVGESLNEQFF